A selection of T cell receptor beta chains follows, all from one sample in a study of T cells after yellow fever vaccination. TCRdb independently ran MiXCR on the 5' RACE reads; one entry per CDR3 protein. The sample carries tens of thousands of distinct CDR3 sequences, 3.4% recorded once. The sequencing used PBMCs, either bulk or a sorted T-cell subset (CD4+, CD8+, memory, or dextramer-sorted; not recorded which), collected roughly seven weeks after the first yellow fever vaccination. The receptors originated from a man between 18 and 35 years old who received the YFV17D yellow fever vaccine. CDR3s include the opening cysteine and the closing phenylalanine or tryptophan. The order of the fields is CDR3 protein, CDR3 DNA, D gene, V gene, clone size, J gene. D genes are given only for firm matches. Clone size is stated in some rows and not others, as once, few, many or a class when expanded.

CDR3: CASSHSGGSQQTQYF
DNA: TGTGCCAGCAGCCACAGCGGGGGCTCGCAACAGACCCAGTACTTC
D: TRBD2
V: TRBV7-8
size: many
J: TRBJ2-5

CDR3: CASSHRRTGELFF
DNA: TGTGCCAGCAGCCATCGCAGGACAGGGGAGCTGTTTTTT
D: -
V: TRBV3-1
size: many
J: TRBJ2-2

CDR3: CASSPGASQPQHF
DNA: TGTGCCAGCTCCCCAGGGGCAAGTCAGCCCCAGCATTTT
D: -
V: TRBV18
size: many
J: TRBJ1-5

CDR3: CSAREPDTEAFF
DNA: TGCAGTGCTAGAGAGCCCGACACTGAAGCTTTCTTT
D: -
V: TRBV20-1
size: many
J: TRBJ1-1

CDR3: CASSSGGSDTQYF
DNA: TGTGCCAGCAGCTCCGGAGGGTCAGATACGCAGTATTTT
D: -
V: TRBV9
size: many
J: TRBJ2-3

CDR3: CASRQDSTDTQYF
DNA: TGCGCCAGCAGGCAGGACAGCACAGATACGCAGTATTTT
D: -
V: TRBV5-1
size: many
J: TRBJ2-3

CDR3: CASSLGTSGYNEQFF
DNA: TGCGCCAGCAGCTTGGGGACTAGCGGGTACAATGAGCAGTTCTTC
D: TRBD2
V: TRBV5-1
size: many
J: TRBJ2-1

CDR3: CASSSISGTSYEQYF
DNA: TGTGCCAGCAGCTCGATTTCCGGGACCTCCTACGAGCAGTACTTC
D: -
V: TRBV11-2
size: many
J: TRBJ2-7

CDR3: CSALGRGDGYTF
DNA: TGCAGTGCTTTAGGCAGGGGTGATGGCTACACCTTC
D: -
V: TRBV20-1
size: many
J: TRBJ1-2

CDR3: CASSPFVATSGGAGDGELFF
DNA: TGTGCCAGCAGCCCCTTCGTTGCCACTAGCGGGGGGGCCGGAGACGGGGAGCTGTTTTTT
D: TRBD2
V: TRBV4-2
size: many
J: TRBJ2-2

CDR3: CASSLSGTGGYTF
DNA: TGTGCCAGCAGCTTGTCCGGGACAGGCGGCTACACCTTC
D: TRBD1
V: TRBV5-5
size: many
J: TRBJ1-2

CDR3: CASSFSNPADTQYF
DNA: TGCGCCAGCAGCTTTAGCAATCCGGCAGATACGCAGTATTTT
D: -
V: TRBV5-1
size: medium-sized
J: TRBJ2-3

CDR3: CASRRGQGTDTQYF
DNA: TGTGCCAGTAGGCGGGGCCAGGGCACAGATACGCAGTATTTT
D: -
V: TRBV19
size: -
J: TRBJ2-3

CDR3: CASSPRRTDTQYF
DNA: TGTGCCAGCAGCCCTCGTCGCACAGATACGCAGTATTTT
D: -
V: TRBV7-2
size: many
J: TRBJ2-3

CDR3: CASSPRGAGTDTQYF
DNA: TGTGCCAGCAGTCCCCGGGGGGCCGGCACAGATACGCAGTATTTT
D: -
V: TRBV12-3/TRBV12-4
size: medium-sized
J: TRBJ2-3

CDR3: CASSLRSSETQYF
DNA: TGTGCCAGCAGTTTGAGGTCTTCGGAGACCCAGTACTTC
D: -
V: TRBV12-3/TRBV12-4
size: many
J: TRBJ2-5

CDR3: CASSSRVVGTTQYF
DNA: TGTGCCAGCAGCTCCAGAGTAGTGGGGACTACGCAGTATTTT
D: -
V: TRBV7-9
size: many
J: TRBJ2-3

CDR3: CASSPTGVQETQYF
DNA: TGTGCCAGCAGCCCTACAGGGGTGCAAGAGACCCAGTACTTC
D: TRBD1
V: TRBV7-3
size: medium-sized
J: TRBJ2-5

CDR3: CASSYRGLGKSSGANVLTF
DNA: TGTGCCAGCAGTTACAGAGGGCTAGGCAAAAGTTCTGGGGCCAACGTCCTGACTTTC
D: -
V: TRBV6-5
size: many
J: TRBJ2-6

CDR3: CSAQDPSSKKGDYGYTF
DNA: TGCAGTGCTCAAGACCCATCATCAAAAAAAGGGGACTATGGCTACACCTTC
D: -
V: TRBV20-1
size: many
J: TRBJ1-2

CDR3: CSVEDPDRGREQFF
DNA: TGCAGCGTTGAAGATCCGGACAGGGGGAGAGAGCAGTTCTTC
D: TRBD1
V: TRBV29-1
size: many
J: TRBJ2-1

CDR3: CSARAEEGAYNEQFF
DNA: TGCAGTGCTAGAGCCGAGGAGGGGGCCTACAATGAGCAGTTCTTC
D: -
V: TRBV20-1
size: many
J: TRBJ2-1